This T cell receptor (beta chain) was identified during a study of cytotoxic CD8 clonotypes in ibrutinib-treated CLL (dated by TCRdb to the early 2020s). For the wider study: The cohort had over ten relapsed/refractory and around 16 treatment-naive patients; fewer than 18 were IGHV unmutated. Responses were partial in roughly 25 patients and complete in 2; after median approximately 69 months follow-up, around 15 stayed in remission and some twelve progressed. On average, each sample yielded around 230,000 productive templates and 80,000 to 95,000 productive rearrangements. Patients were still on ibrutinib when every remission and progressive disease sample was collected. Response samples were obtained after a median of around eleven months of treatment, with a range of roughly 6 to 36 months. Longitudinal samples were obtainable from about 30% of the roughly 90 participants in the trial. Cryopreserved peripheral blood mononuclear cells were collected before treatment, at response, and at either disease progression or sustained remission. Overall study outcomes, separate from this receptor: Sampling times were not matched between sustained-remission and progressing patients, and lymph node repertoires were not studied. At ibrutinib response clonality went up, during sustained remission it held steady, and at progression it dropped back toward baseline. Baseline clonality was found to be higher than that of age-matched healthy donors and was strongly correlated with circulating CD8+ T-cell counts. Public clonotypes were rare and either shrank or stayed stable during treatment, and the rise in clonality at ibrutinib response reflected expansion of private clonotypes.

A MiSeq instrument was used for deep resolution sequencing, which targeted depths ranging from 1 in 1 million up to 1 in 200,000 T cells, with coverage averaging 10x for each clonotype. The immunoSEQ hsTCRB Kit was used to generate TCR beta libraries. In the original analysis: ImmunoSEQ Data Assistant and ImmunoSEQ Analyzer were used for data analysis, and V, D and J genes were assigned according to IMGT definitions. Clonality, with values ranging from 0 to 1, was calculated as one minus the normalized Shannon entropy of productive rearrangement frequencies. Public clonotype analysis was restricted to overrepresented clonotypes comprising at least 0.05% of each patient's repertoire. About a dozen repertoires from age-matched healthy donors, obtained from immuneACCESS, served as clonality controls. TCRdb stores this immuneACCESS table with in-frame sequences only. Part of the clones is absent; in the studies checked, under half of the shortfall reflects unresolved V genes, and no reason is known for the rest. For V, J and clone size, that table is used; D and trimming come from the DNA. Recorded for this sample are under 300,000 clones; roughly 76% of them occurred a single time. In total, the top ten clones hold around 5.1% of the sample.

There are a few counts of this clone. What antigen it recognizes has not been identified. The sample holds no much larger clone one base away, and base qualities are not on file. V loses 0 bases, J loses 8 bases, and the germline ends lie 13 bases apart. CDR1 and CDR2 were assigned from the germline V gene (reference sequence) as LNHDA and SQIVND. The CDR3 numbers 14 residues from cysteine through phenylalanine. Only the CDR3 part of the read is kept: 42 bases, read in frame from the first base. Explained via the paper, the time point label denotes: progressive disease on ibrutinib. For TCR beta library preparation, approximately 2 micrograms of genomic DNA were isolated from cryopreserved PBMCs. Longitudinal blood samples from CLL patients on ibrutinib monotherapy were analyzed using high-throughput TCR beta sequencing. The patients were enrolled in a single-center, open-label phase 2 trial of ibrutinib monotherapy.

The sample here was PBMCs, taken at disease progression, from a patient treated with ibrutinib. This clonotype was sampled from a human donor with chronic lymphocytic leukemia. The receptor chain draws on TRBV19 and TRBJ1-2; the D segment cannot be called with confidence. The nucleotide sequence reads TGTGCCAGTAGTATAGATCCCAGCCCAATGGGCTACACCTTC. It translates as CASSIDPSPMGYTF. The full variable domain, completed from the reference TRBV19 and TRBJ1-2 proteins outside the CDR3, reads DGGITQSPKYLFRKEGQNVTLSCEQNLNHDAMYWYRQDPGQGLRLIYYSQIVNDFQKGDIAEGYSVSREKKESFPLTVTSAQKNPTAFYLCASSIDPSPMGYTFGSGTRLTVV.